These 9 T cell receptor beta chains originate from one sample sequenced in a study of monozygotic twins with inflammatory bowel disease. TCRdb reprocessed the 5' RACE reads, with one entry per CDR3 protein and no DNA. This table holds some 200,000 distinct CDR3 sequences. Specimen: blood. The receptors derive from a human donor with ulcerative colitis or Crohn's disease, or a healthy co-twin of an affected twin (not recorded which).

The chain couples TRBV12-3 or TRBV12-4 to TRBJ1-1. The length of the CDR3 is 14 residues. Here the CDR3 reads CASSLRWGITEAFF.

The V gene is TRBV5-1, the J gene TRBJ2-5; the TCRdb call, TRBD1, lacks DNA for checking. Germline CDR1 reads SGHRS; CDR2 reads YFSETQ. The CDR3 is made up of 12 amino acids. CDR3: CASSSQQGVQYF.

The chain carries TRBV15 and TRBJ2-3. CDR3 length: 13 residues. Germline CDR1 is LNHNV and CDR2 is YYDKDF (reference sequence). CDR3 loop: CATSRLHTDTQYF.

The chain combines TRBV7-2 with TRBJ2-5. The CDR3 is 16 amino acids. In germline, CDR1 is SGHTA, CDR2 FQGNSA. The CDR3 here is CASSPVVGGSPETQYF.

This chain links TRBV5-1 with TRBJ2-7; absent DNA, TCRdb's TRBD1 call cannot be checked. The germline gives CDR1 SGHRS, CDR2 YFSETQ. This CDR3 is built from 16 residues. CDR3: CASSLDWTGSTYEQYF.

V gene TRBV12-3 or TRBV12-4 combines with J gene TRBJ1-1; TCRdb selects TRBD1, and the lack of DNA leaves this call unchecked. The CDR3 has 14 amino acids. CDR3 protein: CASSLTGGDTEAFF.

The rearrangement joins TRBV5-5 to TRBJ2-2; TCRdb's assignment of TRBD1 cannot be checked, as there is no DNA. Per germline, CDR1 SGHKS and CDR2 YYEKEE (reference sequence). This CDR3 contains 14 residues. The chain's CDR3 is CASSLYRDTGELFF.

This chain uses TRBV27 with TRBJ1-2. Germline-derived CDR1 and CDR2 are MNHEY and SMNVEV (reference sequence). This CDR3 is 18 amino acids long. CDR3 protein: CASSRREKSIGIGYGYTF.

This sequence joins TRBV12-3 or TRBV12-4 and TRBJ1-4; TCRdb designates TRBD1, a call that cannot be tested without DNA. The CDR3 contains 14 residues. Here the CDR3 reads CASNRQGIEEKLFF.